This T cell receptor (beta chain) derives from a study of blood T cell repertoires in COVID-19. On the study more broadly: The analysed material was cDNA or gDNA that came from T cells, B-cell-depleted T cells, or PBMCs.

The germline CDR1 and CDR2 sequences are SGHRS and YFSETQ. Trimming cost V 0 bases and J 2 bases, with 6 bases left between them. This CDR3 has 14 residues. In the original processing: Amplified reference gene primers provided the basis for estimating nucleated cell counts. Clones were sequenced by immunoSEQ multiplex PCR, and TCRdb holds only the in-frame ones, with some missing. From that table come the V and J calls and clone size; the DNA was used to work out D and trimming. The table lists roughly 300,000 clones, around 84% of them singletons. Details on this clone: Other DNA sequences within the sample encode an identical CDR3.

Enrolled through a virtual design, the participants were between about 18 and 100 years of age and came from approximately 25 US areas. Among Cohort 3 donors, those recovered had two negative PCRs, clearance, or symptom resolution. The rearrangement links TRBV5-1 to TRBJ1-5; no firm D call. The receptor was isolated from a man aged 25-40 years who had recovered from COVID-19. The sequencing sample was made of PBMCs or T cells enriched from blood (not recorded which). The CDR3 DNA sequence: TGCGCCAGCAGCTTGGTCGGGGGCAATCAGCCCCAGCATTTT. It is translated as CASSLVGGNQPQHF.